Reported below is one T cell receptor beta chain. Its target is unknown. TCRdb's table, derived via immunoSEQ multiplex PCR, lists solely in-frame clones and lacks some. The repertoire holds 1.5 million to 2.5 million clones, with over 85% as singletons. CD45RO negativity and positive selection for CCR7 defined naive CD8 cells, a population that excluded terminally differentiated effector memory CD45RA+ cells. The data are from a study of shared clonotypes between healthy human individuals. Study conclusions and caveats: Rarefaction demonstrated incomplete sorted-subset sequencing despite large depth.

This sequence originates from a man aged 18 to 29 in good health. The sample taken for sequencing was naive CD8+ T cells sorted from blood.

The CDR3: CASLPSLGDYGYTF. The CDR3 DNA sequence: TGTGCCAGCCTACCTTCCTTAGGTGACTATGGCTACACCTTC. The chain combines TRBV2 with TRBJ1-2; D not certain. Per the germline V gene, CDR1 is SNHLY and CDR2 is FYNNEI. This CDR3 region has 14 residues. V lost 8 bases and J 3 bases, leaving 16 bases between the germline ends. The full variable domain, completed using reference TRBV2 and TRBJ1-2, is EPEVTQTPSHQVTQMGQEVILRCVPISNHLYFYWYRQILGQKVEFLVSFYNNEISEKSEIFDDQFSVERPDGSNFTLKIRSTKLEDSAMYFCASLPSLGDYGYTFGSGTRLTVV.